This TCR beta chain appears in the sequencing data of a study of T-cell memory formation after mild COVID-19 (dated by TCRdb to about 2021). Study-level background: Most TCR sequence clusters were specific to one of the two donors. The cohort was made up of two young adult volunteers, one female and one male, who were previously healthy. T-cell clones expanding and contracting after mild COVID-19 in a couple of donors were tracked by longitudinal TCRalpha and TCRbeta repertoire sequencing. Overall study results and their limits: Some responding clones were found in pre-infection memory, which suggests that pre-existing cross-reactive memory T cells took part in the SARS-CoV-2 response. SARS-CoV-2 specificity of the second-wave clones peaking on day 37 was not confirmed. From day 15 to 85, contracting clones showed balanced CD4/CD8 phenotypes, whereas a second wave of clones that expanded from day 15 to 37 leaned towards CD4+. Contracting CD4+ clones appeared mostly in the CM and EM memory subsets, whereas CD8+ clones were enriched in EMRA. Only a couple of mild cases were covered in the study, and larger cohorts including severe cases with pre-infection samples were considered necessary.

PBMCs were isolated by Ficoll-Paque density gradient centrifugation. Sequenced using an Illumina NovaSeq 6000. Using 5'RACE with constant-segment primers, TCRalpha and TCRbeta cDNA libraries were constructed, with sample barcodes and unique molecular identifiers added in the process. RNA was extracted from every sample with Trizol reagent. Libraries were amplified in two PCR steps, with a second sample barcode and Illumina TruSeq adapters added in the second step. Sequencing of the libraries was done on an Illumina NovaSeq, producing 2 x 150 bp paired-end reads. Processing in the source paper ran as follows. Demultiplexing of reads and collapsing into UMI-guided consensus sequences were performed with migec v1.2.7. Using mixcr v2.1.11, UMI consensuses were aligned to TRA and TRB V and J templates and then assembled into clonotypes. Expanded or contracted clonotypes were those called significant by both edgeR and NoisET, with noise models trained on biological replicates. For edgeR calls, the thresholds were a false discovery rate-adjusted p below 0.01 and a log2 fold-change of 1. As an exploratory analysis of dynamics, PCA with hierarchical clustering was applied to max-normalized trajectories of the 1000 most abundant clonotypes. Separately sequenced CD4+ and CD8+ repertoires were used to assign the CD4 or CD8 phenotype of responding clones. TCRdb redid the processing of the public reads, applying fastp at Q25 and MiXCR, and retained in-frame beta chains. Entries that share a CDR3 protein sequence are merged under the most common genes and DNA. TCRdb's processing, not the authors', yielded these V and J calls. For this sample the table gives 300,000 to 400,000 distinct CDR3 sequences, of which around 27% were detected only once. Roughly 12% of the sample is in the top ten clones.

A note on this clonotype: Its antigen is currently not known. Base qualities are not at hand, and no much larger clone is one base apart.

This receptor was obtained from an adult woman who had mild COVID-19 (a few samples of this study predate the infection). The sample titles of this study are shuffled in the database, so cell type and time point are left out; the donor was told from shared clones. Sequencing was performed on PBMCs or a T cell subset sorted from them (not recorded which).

The DNA sequence follows: TGCAGCGTGCCCCGGGGTGGGGGAAACAACTATGGCTACACCTTC. It specifies CSVPRGGGNNYGYTF. The sequence is built from TRBV29-1 and TRBJ1-2; D gene: possibly TRBD1, on 5 matching bases. From the cysteine through the phenylalanine, the CDR3 covers 15 amino acids. Only CDR3 DNA is held: 45 bases, read in frame from base 1. CDR1 SQVTM and CDR2 ANQGSEA are derived from the germline V gene. V sheds 6 bases and J sheds 2 bases, leaving 19 bases between their ends.